This TCR beta chain was recorded in a study of cytomegalovirus exposure and HLA in healthy donors. Findings of the study overall: Many donors shared some public TCRs, even though most TCR sequences were rare.

CDR1 is SGDLS and CDR2 is YYNGEE in the germline V gene. This CDR3 is built from 13 residues. J was trimmed by 8 bases and V by 0 bases; bases with no gene match: 4. Notes on this clone: Its target is unknown.

Repertoires were generated with immunoSEQ multiplex PCR, while TCRdb's copy carries only in-frame clones and drops some. The sample comprises over 200,000 clones, roughly 88% of which are singletons, and about 2.7% rests with the top ten. This clonotype was sampled from a woman aged 18-35 years in good health and CMV-seronegative. Sequenced input: PBMCs. This sequence joins TRBV9 and TRBJ1-1; 7 bases agree with TRBD1. This CDR3 is CASSVGQGSEAFF. DNA for the CDR3: TGTGCCAGCAGCGTAGGACAGGGTAGCGAAGCTTTCTTT.